The 15 T cell receptor beta chains below come from one sample, sequenced in a study of T cell responses to AZD1222 COVID-19 vaccine. TCRdb's table, derived via immunoSEQ multiplex PCR, lists solely in-frame clones and lacks some. The sample shows 120,000 or so clones, around nine tenths of them seen only once. Sample: peripheral blood, taken on day 0 of AZD1222 vaccination. These receptors all stem from an adult in good health.

This chain connects TRBV5-4 to TRBJ1-6; TRBD1 aligns across 8 bases. CDR1 is SGHNT and CDR2 is YYREEE in the germline V gene (reference sequence). Unmatched junction bases numbered 3, after V lost 0 bases and J lost 4 bases. The CDR3 has 16 residues. CDR3 protein: CASSLGTGGYNSPLHF. For the CDR3, the DNA is TGTGCCAGCAGCTTGGGTACAGGGGGGTATAATTCACCCCTCCACTTT.

The rearrangement joins TRBV19 to TRBJ1-5, with 7 nucleotides matching TRBD1. CDR3 length: 13 amino acids. V was clipped by 8 bases and J by 3 bases; unmatched bases: 4. Germline values: CDR1 LNHDA, CDR2 SQIVND (reference sequence). The DNA for the CDR3 is TGTGCCAGTTCAACAGGGGTCAATCAGCCCCAGCATTTT. Protein: CASSTGVNQPQHF. Supplemented by reference TRBV19 and TRBJ1-5, the full variable domain reads DGGITQSPKYLFRKEGQNVTLSCEQNLNHDAMYWYRQDPGQGLRLIYYSQIVNDFQKGDIAEGYSVSREKKESFPLTVTSAQKNPTAFYLCASSTGVNQPQHFGDGTRLSIL.

The J gene is TRBJ1-5, the V gene TRBV6-5; 8 bases map to TRBD1. Germline lookup yields CDR1 MNHEY and CDR2 SVGAGI. The CDR3 runs 14 residues. J was trimmed by 6 bases and V by 3 bases; bases with no gene match: 4. The CDR3 nucleotides read TGTGCCAGCAGTTATGCAGGGGGCGGTCAGCCCCAGCATTTT. It is translated as CASSYAGGGQPQHF.

The gene calls are TRBV11-3 and TRBJ2-7, with 8 bases matching TRBD1. Germline CDR1 is SGHNT and CDR2 is YENEEA. Trimming cost V 5 bases and J 5 bases; bases outside gene matches: 5. The CDR3 loop spans 13 amino acids. As DNA, the CDR3 is TGTGCCAGCAGCCCCGGGACAGGCCACGAGCAGTACTTC. Translated: CASSPGTGHEQYF.

For the CDR3, the DNA is TGCGCCAGCAGCCAAGATGTAGGAGAGCTTACCCCCTACGAGCAGTACTTC. It is translated as CASSQDVGELTPYEQYF. The chain employs TRBV4-3 and TRBJ2-7, with D uncertain. Germline lookup yields CDR1 LGHNA and CDR2 YSLEER. Trimming left V 0 bases short and J 2 bases short, with 17 bases between. The CDR3 loop spans 17 amino acids.

The chain recombines TRBV5-4 with TRBJ1-1, with D maybe TRBD1 (5 bases). The CDR3 contains 16 residues. The ends were cut back, 0 bases at V and 4 bases at J, with 16 bases in the middle. Germline loops: CDR1 SGHNT, CDR2 YYREEE (reference sequence). This chain's CDR3 is CASSLARQGGSTEAFF. As DNA, the CDR3 is TGTGCCAGCAGCTTGGCCCGGCAGGGTGGCAGCACTGAAGCTTTCTTT.

This chain joins TRBV6-6 and TRBJ2-7; D may be TRBD2 (5 bases). V shed 6 bases and J shed 0 bases, with 6 bases lying between them. CDR3 size: 12 residues. Germline V gene sequence: CDR1 MNHNY, CDR2 SVGAGI (reference sequence). Written as DNA, the CDR3 is TGTGCCAGCAGCGGGGTCTCCTACGAGCAGTACTTC. Residues: CASSGVSYEQYF.

V usage is TRBV5-1 and J usage is TRBJ1-1; no clear D gene. Trimming shortened V by 2 bases and J by 6 bases, and 17 bases separated the two germline ends. Germline-derived CDR1 and CDR2 are SGHRS and YFSETQ. The CDR3 runs 15 residues. The CDR3 DNA reads TGCGCCAGCAGCTTATCCTCCATGGGTGTTTCTGAAGCTTTCTTT. The encoded protein is CASSLSSMGVSEAFF.

The chain joins TRBV20-1 to TRBJ1-5; D gene ambiguous. V lost 3 bases to trimming and J lost 0 bases, with 9 bases between them. Germline CDR1 is DFQATT and CDR2 is SNEGSKA (reference sequence). This CDR3 has 14 amino acids. The CDR3 DNA reads TGCAGTGCTAGTAAGTCAGTTAGCAATCAGCCCCAGCATTTT. It yields the protein CSASKSVSNQPQHF.

The chain carries TRBV27 and TRBJ2-2; no firm D call. The CDR3 length is 17 residues. Trimming pared 1 base from V and 6 bases from J, leaving 18 bases between. Per germline, CDR1 MNHEY and CDR2 SMNVEV (reference sequence). The DNA for the CDR3 is TGTGCCAGCAGTTTATATGCCCAGCTGGGTGGTCCCGGGGAGCTGTTTTTT. Translation: CASSLYAQLGGPGELFF.

This chain connects TRBV7-8 to TRBJ2-2, with D unclear. Germline V gene lookup returns CDR1 SGHVS and CDR2 FQNEAQ. V shed 3 bases and J shed 4 bases, with 9 bases lying between them. The CDR3 extends over 14 amino acids. The CDR3 here is CASSLASPTGELFF. The DNA for the CDR3 is TGTGCCAGCAGCTTGGCTTCACCCACCGGGGAGCTGTTTTTT.

The chain has TRBV28 and TRBJ1-5; D ambiguous. This CDR3 comprises 14 residues. V was pared by 6 bases and J by 0 bases, with 9 bases between. Germline V lookup: CDR1 MDHEN, CDR2 SYDVKM. CDR3 nucleotide sequence: TGTGCCAGCAGGGAGGGTAATAGCAATCAGCCCCAGCATTTT. Its protein product is CASREGNSNQPQHF.

The chain employs TRBV3-1 (or the pseudogene TRBV3-2) and TRBJ2-3, with a possible D match to TRBD2 (6 bases). The CDR3 has 11 residues. Looked up from germline, CDR1 is LGHDT and CDR2 is YNNKEL (reference sequence). V dropped 0 bases and J dropped 11 bases, with 6 bases sitting between them. CDR3 residues: CASSQERGQYF. Written as DNA, the CDR3 is TGTGCCAGCAGCCAAGAGCGGGGGCAGTATTTT.

The J gene is TRBJ1-3, the V gene TRBV20-1, with unresolved D. V was pared by 3 bases and J by 0 bases, with 9 bases between. CDR1 and CDR2 (germline): DFQATT, SNEGSKA (reference sequence). This CDR3 spans 14 amino acids. The CDR3 nucleotides read TGCAGTGCTAGTAGGGCGGCCTCTGGAAACACCATATATTTT. Translating gives CSASRAASGNTIYF.

V usage is TRBV29-1 and J usage is TRBJ1-2; D is undetermined. Germline values: CDR1 SQVTM, CDR2 ANQGSEA. The V end was cut by 6 bases, the J end by 4 bases, with 15 bases between. The CDR3 consists of 13 residues. CDR3 sequence reads: CSVSSWLGYGYTF. The CDR3 DNA reads TGCAGCGTCTCCTCTTGGCTTGGCTATGGCTACACCTTC.